A selection of T cell receptor beta chains follows, all from one sample in a study of blood T cell repertoires in COVID-19. Profiling relied on immunoSEQ multiplex PCR, and the TCRdb table lists in-frame clones only, not all of them. The sample lists around 300,000 clones, 75% to 90% occurring once. The sequencing sample was made of PBMCs or T cells enriched from blood (not recorded which). These receptors were collected from a woman between 40 and 50 years old who had recovered from COVID-19. CDR3s include the opening cysteine and the closing phenylalanine or tryptophan. The D gene is left open where the match is weak. Where a row states a size, it is once, few, many or the class of an expanded clone; other rows omit it.

j_call d_call clone_size v_call cdr3_nt cdr3_aa
TRBJ1-2 - once TRBV3-1/TRBV3-2 TGTGCCAGCAGCCGGGCGGAGGGACGGGGGTCAGGCTACACCTTC CASSRAEGRGSGYTF
TRBJ1-1 - - TRBV7-8 TGTGCCAGCTCCTTAGGCAGGAACACTGAAGCTTTCTTT CASSLGRNTEAFF
TRBJ2-7 TRBD2 - TRBV6-5 TGTGCCAGCAGCCGGCTAGCGGGAGCCTACGAGCAGTACTTC CASSRLAGAYEQYF
TRBJ1-3 - - TRBV29-1 TGCAGCGTTGAAGCTCAGTTTGGAAACACCATATATTTT CSVEAQFGNTIYF
TRBJ2-7 - - TRBV21-1 TGTGCCAGCAGCAAAGAACCCACCCGACAGGGGGCGGGATACGAGCAGTACTTC CASSKEPTRQGAGYEQYF
TRBJ2-1 TRBD2 - TRBV27 TGTGCCAGCAGTTTATCCTTTAGCGGGAGAAGCTCCTACAATGAGCAGTTCTTC CASSLSFSGRSSYNEQFF
TRBJ2-2 - - TRBV19 TGTGCCAGTAGTATACCAGTCCCGAACACCGGGGAGCTGTTTTTT CASSIPVPNTGELFF
TRBJ2-5 - - TRBV7-9 TGTGCCAGCAGCTTAATTCGGGACCAAGAGACCCAGTACTTC CASSLIRDQETQYF
TRBJ2-7 TRBD2 - TRBV11-2 TGTGCCAGCAGCTCAGGACTAGCGGGGGGGCCGAGCTCCTACGAGCAGTACTTC CASSSGLAGGPSSYEQYF
TRBJ1-2 TRBD1 - TRBV6-5 TGTGCCAGCAGTTACGATCACAGGGGGAGGTATGGCTACACCTTC CASSYDHRGRYGYTF
TRBJ1-5 - - TRBV19 TGTGCCAGTAGTGGGGCTCAGGGTCAGCCCCAGCATTTT CASSGAQGQPQHF
TRBJ1-2 TRBD1 - TRBV5-1 TGCGCCAGCAGCTCCCAACAGACAGGGACAGATGGCTACACCTTC CASSSQQTGTDGYTF
TRBJ2-6 - - TRBV19 TGTGCCAGTAGTATAGGGGGCCGATCCTCCTCTGGGGCCAACGTCCTGACTTTC CASSIGGRSSSGANVLTF
TRBJ1-1 - - TRBV5-4 TGTGCCAGCAGCTTAGGGGCCCCTAACGACACTGAAGCTTTCTTT CASSLGAPNDTEAFF
TRBJ1-3 - - TRBV2 TGTGCCAGCACCGCGCGCCACGGACTGAATGGAAACACCATATATTTT CASTARHGLNGNTIYF
TRBJ1-1 TRBD1 - TRBV2 TGTGCCAGCAACCAAAAGAGGGGGCAAACTGAAGCTTTCTTT CASNQKRGQTEAFF
TRBJ1-2 - - TRBV19 TGTGCCAGTAGTATCGGGGGGGGAGGCTACACCTTC CASSIGGGGYTF
TRBJ2-1 TRBD2 once TRBV20-1 TGCAGTGCTAGTCGGCGGGGGGAGCAGTTCTTC CSASRRGEQFF
TRBJ2-7 TRBD2 - TRBV11-2 TGTGCCAGCAGCCTCGGGACTAGCGGGATAAGCGAGCAGTACTTC CASSLGTSGISEQYF
TRBJ1-1 TRBD1 - TRBV6-5 TGTGCCACCATACCTGACAGGGTACTTATGGCTGAAGCTTTCTTT CATIPDRVLMAEAFF
TRBJ1-2 TRBD1 - TRBV5-1 TGCGCCAGCAGCCCGGGACAGGGGCTCTATGGCTACACCTTC CASSPGQGLYGYTF
TRBJ2-2 - - TRBV9 TGTGCCAGCAGCCCCCCCTTGTCTCTAGCCGGGGAGCTGTTTTTT CASSPPLSLAGELFF
TRBJ2-7 - - TRBV5-1 TGCGCCAGCAGCTGGGGGGGCAGCTCCTACGAGCAGTACTTC CASSWGGSSYEQYF
TRBJ1-4 TRBD1 - TRBV4-2 TGTGCCAGCAGCCAAGAAAGGGGGCGTGCTAATGAAAAACTGTTTTTT CASSQERGRANEKLFF
TRBJ2-7 TRBD2 - TRBV6-2/TRBV6-3 TGTGCCAGCAGTTTCCTACCTGGAGGACTAGCGGGACCCTACGAGCAGTACTTC CASSFLPGGLAGPYEQYF
TRBJ2-3 - - TRBV5-1 TGCGCCAGCAGGGGAGACGGGGGAGATACGCAGTATTTT CASRGDGGDTQYF
TRBJ2-7 - - TRBV2 TGTGCCAGCAGTCCGGAGGCCAGCAACTTCGTCTACGAGCAGTACTTC CASSPEASNFVYEQYF
TRBJ2-1 TRBD2 - TRBV5-1 TGCGCCAGCAGCTTGGTAGCGGGAGGATCCTACAATGAGCAGTTCTTC CASSLVAGGSYNEQFF
TRBJ2-7 - - TRBV5-1 TGCGCCAGCAGTCGGAACCGGGACTTATCCTACGAGCAGTACTTC CASSRNRDLSYEQYF
TRBJ2-7 - once TRBV6-2/TRBV6-3 TGTGCCAGCAGTCCCCGGGCGGGGGCGAACTACGAGCAGTACTTC CASSPRAGANYEQYF
TRBJ2-1 TRBD1 - TRBV5-1 TGCGCCAGCAGCTTGAACCCGAATACCGGACAGGGAAGGAATGAGCAGTTCTTC CASSLNPNTGQGRNEQFF
TRBJ1-3 - - TRBV19 TGTGCCAGTAGTATCGCCTACTCTGGAAACACCATATATTTT CASSIAYSGNTIYF
TRBJ2-7 - once TRBV5-4 TGTGCCAGCAGCGGTGCCGGGGGGCGCGACGAGCAGTACTTC CASSGAGGRDEQYF
TRBJ2-3 - - TRBV11-3 TGTGCCAGCAGCTTAACACTAGACCCCCGCGGCCACAGCTCAGATACGCAGTATTTT CASSLTLDPRGHSSDTQYF
TRBJ2-2 TRBD1 - TRBV2 TGTGCCAGCAGGGCGACAGGGGGCTCCGGGGAGCTGTTTTTT CASRATGGSGELFF
TRBJ1-1 TRBD1 - TRBV7-9 TGTGCCAGCGGAGCCGGGACAGGGACCACTGAAGCTTTCTTT CASGAGTGTTEAFF
TRBJ2-7 TRBD1 - TRBV5-1 TGCGCCAGCAGTTCTGACAGGGCCGGATACGAGCAGTACTTC CASSSDRAGYEQYF
TRBJ2-7 TRBD2 - TRBV13 TGTGCCAGCAGCCCAGGGGTGACTAGCGGGAGCTCACGCGAGCAGTACTTC CASSPGVTSGSSREQYF
TRBJ2-1 TRBD2 - TRBV4-1 TGCGCCAGCAGCCCGTCACCGCAGCTAGCGGGTGAGCAGTTCTTC CASSPSPQLAGEQFF
TRBJ1-1 TRBD1 - TRBV7-9 TGTGCCAGCAGCTCTCGGACAGGGGGCGCCCCGAACACTGAAGCTTTCTTT CASSSRTGGAPNTEAFF
TRBJ2-5 - - TRBV5-1 TGCGCCAGCAGGCCGGGGCTAGCGAAAGAGACCCAGTACTTC CASRPGLAKETQYF
TRBJ1-6 TRBD1 - TRBV5-5 TGTGCCAGCGAACGACAGGGTGACGGCCATTCACCCCTCCACTTT CASERQGDGHSPLHF
TRBJ2-5 TRBD2 - TRBV6-2/TRBV6-3 TGTGCCAGCAGTTATCCTCCGAGCGGGAGGGCCCTCTGGATAGAGACCCAGTACTTC CASSYPPSGRALWIETQYF